The next 24 T cell receptor beta chains were all read from a single sample in a study of blood T cell repertoires in COVID-19. Sequencing used immunoSEQ multiplex PCR; TCRdb keeps in-frame clones, though not all of them. The repertoire has about 150,000 clones, 80% of them found once; the top ten carry over 0.5%. The sample taken for sequencing was peripheral blood. Source of these receptors: a man aged 55 to 70 with acute or convalescent COVID-19.

The rearrangement joins TRBV30 to TRBJ1-1; 7 bases agree with TRBD1. Trimming cost V 4 bases and J 11 bases; bases outside gene matches: 10. Germline V gene lookup returns CDR1 GTSNPN and CDR2 SVGIG (reference sequence). This CDR3 is built from 12 residues. The DNA for the CDR3 is TGTGCCTGGACCGCGACAGGGCTAAGTGCTTTCTTT. Residues: CAWTATGLSAFF.

V usage is TRBV7-2 and J usage is TRBJ2-2, with 7 positions matching TRBD1. Trimming removed 4 bases from V and 7 bases from J; junction bases left unmatched: 6. There are 14 residues in the CDR3. Germline-derived CDR1 and CDR2 are SGHTA and FQGNSA. CDR3 DNA sequence: TGTGCCAGCAGCTCCAACAGGGGATACGGGGAGCTGTTTTTT. As protein: CASSSNRGYGELFF.

J is TRBJ2-3 and V is TRBV18; D is perhaps TRBD2 (5 bases). Germline-derived CDR1 and CDR2 are KGHSH and LQKENI. There are 14 residues in the CDR3. The V end was cut by 0 bases, the J end by 1 base, with 5 bases between. CDR3 protein: CASSPPGGTDTQYF. In DNA form, the CDR3 reads TGTGCCAGCTCACCACCGGGAGGCACAGATACGCAGTATTTT. Full variable domain (remainder filled in from reference TRBV18 and TRBJ2-3): NAGVMQNPRHLVRRRGQEARLRCSPMKGHSHVYWYRQLPEEGLKFMVYLQKENIIDESGMPKERFSAEFPKEGPSILRIQQVVRGDSAAYFCASSPPGGTDTQYFGPGTRLTVL.

The rearrangement joins TRBV5-4 to TRBJ2-6; 8 bases fit TRBD2. The CDR3 loop spans 15 amino acids. Germline assignment: CDR1 SGHNT and CDR2 YYREEE (reference sequence). Losses at the gene ends were 4 bases for V and 4 bases for J; bases not matched to a gene: 4. CDR3 nucleotides: TGTGCCAGCAGCCGGGAGGGGGTCGGGGCCAACGTCCTGACTTTC. This codes for CASSREGVGANVLTF.

The chain recombines TRBV6-1 with TRBJ2-7; 9 bases line up with TRBD2. This CDR3 is built from 15 residues. Germline trimming cut 4 bases from V and 5 bases from J; bases unmatched to any gene: 9. Per the germline V gene, CDR1 is MNHNS and CDR2 is SASEGT. The CDR3 here is CASSGRGRASHEQYF. In DNA, the CDR3 is TGTGCCAGCAGTGGTCGCGGGAGGGCCTCTCACGAGCAGTACTTC.

The V and J genes are TRBV6-5 and TRBJ1-6; 7 bases fit TRBD1. V shed 6 bases and J 6 bases; nucleotides not matched to a gene: 2. Germline CDR1 is MNHEY and CDR2 is SVGAGI. The CDR3 consists of 13 residues. The CDR3 loop is CASSRDSNSPLHF. CDR3 coding DNA: TGTGCCAGCAGCCGGGACAGTAATTCACCCCTCCACTTT.

The chain carries TRBV28 and TRBJ2-7; a weak D match, TRBD2 (5 bases). Trimming removed 6 bases at V and 0 bases at J, with 18 bases between. This CDR3 region has 16 residues. Germline values: CDR1 MDHEN, CDR2 SYDVKM. CDR3 nucleotide sequence: TGTGCCAGCAGCCCCGTCTATAGCGTTAGCTCCTACGAGCAGTACTTC. Translated, it gives CASSPVYSVSSYEQYF. Combining the CDR3 with reference TRBV28 and TRBJ2-7 gives the whole variable domain DVKVTQSSRYLVKRTGEKVFLECVQDMDHENMFWYRQDPGLGLRLIYFSYDVKMKEKGDIPEGYSVSREKKERFSLILESASTNQTSMYLCASSPVYSVSSYEQYFGPGTRLTVT.

This clone was seen once. The chain is built from TRBV30 and TRBJ1-2; tentative D call: TRBD1 (6 bases). Trimming pared 5 bases from V and 4 bases from J, leaving 11 bases between. From germline, CDR1 is GTSNPN and CDR2 SVGIG (reference sequence). The CDR3 is made up of 12 amino acids. The CDR3 region has the DNA TGTGCCTGGGGCAGGGGCGGCTATGGCTACACCTTC. This encodes CAWGRGGYGYTF.

The chain carries TRBV14 and TRBJ2-3; D might be TRBD2 (6 bases). Deletions cut 1 base from V and 9 bases from J, with 11 bases between. The CDR3 consists of 13 residues. Germline CDR1 and CDR2: SGHDN and FVKESK. CDR3 protein: CASSQVIAETQYF. The CDR3 DNA reads as TGTGCCAGCAGCCAAGTTATAGCGGAAACGCAGTATTTT.

The chain employs TRBV18 and TRBJ2-1, with TRBD1 matching over 7 bases. Germline lookup yields CDR1 KGHSH and CDR2 LQKENI. V was clipped by 3 bases and J by 12 bases; unmatched bases: 14. This CDR3 has 15 residues. The CDR3 bases are TGTGCCAGCTCACCCCGGGACAGCCCGGCTGGGCGGCAGTTCTTC. Translated: CASSPRDSPAGRQFF.

The V call is TRBV15, the J call TRBJ1-1; no clear D gene. The V and J ends lost 3 bases and 10 bases respectively, with 15 bases between them. Germline values: CDR1 LNHNV, CDR2 YYDKDF (reference sequence). The CDR3 consists of 13 residues. CDR3 region: CATSSGVFFGAFF. Here the CDR3 DNA reads TGTGCCACCAGCAGTGGTGTGTTTTTCGGAGCTTTCTTT.

J is TRBJ2-7 and V is TRBV19; no definite D call. CDR1 is LNHDA and CDR2 is SQIVND in the germline V gene (reference sequence). V was cut by 1 base and J by 2 bases, with 6 bases left in between. The CDR3 spans 13 residues. CDR3 nucleotides: TGTGCCAGTAGTATAGTATTTGCCTACGAGCAGTACTTC. Its protein is CASSIVFAYEQYF.

This chain uses TRBV6-5 with TRBJ2-5; 8 positions match TRBD1. V was clipped by 6 bases and J by 5 bases; unmatched bases: 11. CDR3 length: 15 residues. Germline CDR1 reads MNHEY; CDR2 reads SVGAGI. CDR3 amino acids: CASSLQGGPRETQYF. The CDR3 DNA is TGTGCCAGCAGCCTACAGGGGGGTCCGAGGGAGACCCAGTACTTC.

This clone was counted only a few times. The gene calls are TRBV29-1 and TRBJ2-1; 8 bases align to TRBD2. CDR1 and CDR2 from the germline V gene are SQVTM and ANQGSEA. This CDR3 contains 11 residues. The CDR3 region has the DNA TGCAGTACTAGCGGTTACAATGAGCAGTTCTTC. Translation: CSTSGYNEQFF.

The CDR3 is CASSLGPHTEAFF. CDR3 nucleotide sequence: TGTGCCAGCAGTTTGGGGCCGCACACTGAAGCTTTCTTT. The rearrangement joins TRBV28 to TRBJ1-1; D is possibly TRBD1 (5 bases). The CDR3 sequence is 13 residues long. From germline, CDR1 is MDHEN and CDR2 SYDVKM. V was trimmed by 3 bases and J by 3 bases, leaving 8 bases between them.

The V and J genes are TRBV4-1 and TRBJ1-2; 9 bases fit TRBD1. The CDR3 spans 16 residues. Trimming cost V 4 bases and J 0 bases; bases outside gene matches: 6. Germline CDR1 is MGHRA and CDR2 is YSYEKL. CDR3 bases: TGCGCCAGCAGCCTTGGACAGGGGCCGGCTAACTATGGCTACACCTTC. Its translation: CASSLGQGPANYGYTF.

V and J are TRBV5-4 and TRBJ2-3; D is unresolved. The V gene lost 1 base and the J gene lost 2 bases, with 8 bases spanning the gap. CDR1 and CDR2 from the germline V gene are SGHNT and YYREEE (reference sequence). CDR3 size: 14 residues. The CDR3, as DNA: TGTGCCAGCAGCTTGAAATTGGCCACAGATACGCAGTATTTT. Protein sequence: CASSLKLATDTQYF. The full variable domain, completed using reference TRBV5-4 and TRBJ2-3, is ETGVTQSPTHLIKTRGQQVTLRCSSQSGHNTVSWYQQALGQGPQFIFQYYREEENGRGNFPPRFSGLQFPNYSSELNVNALELDDSALYLCASSLKLATDTQYFGPGTRLTVL.

The chain recombines TRBV5-1 with TRBJ2-2, with 7 bases lining up with TRBD1. The CDR3 length is 16 residues. CDR1 and CDR2 from the germline V gene are SGHRS and YFSETQ. Trimming removed 2 bases from V and 0 bases from J; junction bases left unmatched: 4. CDR3 in DNA: TGCGCCAGCAGCTTTACAGGGGACCCGAACACCGGGGAGCTGTTTTTT. Its protein is CASSFTGDPNTGELFF.

The rearrangement joins TRBV15 to TRBJ1-2; D perhaps matches TRBD1 (5 bases). This CDR3 has 14 amino acids. The germline V gene has CDR1 LNHNV and CDR2 YYDKDF (reference sequence). Trimming stripped 2 bases from V and 4 bases from J, with 11 bases between. CDR3 nucleotide sequence: TGTGCCACCAGCAGACAGGGAGGCGCCTATGGCTACACCTTC. Residues: CATSRQGGAYGYTF.

V gene TRBV30 combines with J gene TRBJ1-2, with D possibly being TRBD1 (6 bases). The germline V gene encodes CDR1 GTSNPN and CDR2 SVGIG (reference sequence). The CDR3 extends over 14 amino acids. Trimming cost V 0 bases and J 1 base, with 9 bases left between them. The CDR3 DNA follows: TGTGCCTGGAGTGTACACAGGGTTAACTATGGCTACACCTTC. This gives the protein CAWSVHRVNYGYTF.

As to this clone: The junction departs from germline at one end; a sequencing error may be responsible. CDR3 in amino acids: CASSFPPSDEQYF. CDR3 coding DNA: TGTGCCAGCAGTTTTCCCCCCTCCGACGAGCAGTACTTC. This chain joins TRBV12-3 or TRBV12-4 and TRBJ2-7; D unresolved. This CDR3 has 13 amino acids.

V gene TRBV20-1 combines with J gene TRBJ1-4, with a tentative D call TRBD1 (6 bases). The V gene lost 3 bases and the J gene lost 5 bases, with 16 bases spanning the gap. Germline CDR1 and CDR2: DFQATT and SNEGSKA (reference sequence). CDR3 size: 15 residues. CDR3 protein: CSASLVGQDNEKLFF. The CDR3 DNA is TGCAGTGCTAGTTTGGTGGGACAAGACAATGAAAAACTGTTTTTT.

The chain is built from TRBV4-1 and TRBJ2-5; the D is unclear. Trimming took 1 base from V and 2 from J, leaving 14 bases between them. Germline assignment: CDR1 MGHRA and CDR2 YSYEKL. This CDR3 spans 16 amino acids. The CDR3 nucleotides are TGCGCCAGCAGCCAAGGCAGCCGGGTAGGACAAGAGACCCAGTACTTC. Translating it yields CASSQGSRVGQETQYF.

The chain joins TRBV19 to TRBJ1-2, with D possibly matching TRBD1 (5 bases). This CDR3 has 17 residues. Germline V gene data show CDR1 as LNHDA and CDR2 as SQIVND (reference sequence). Trimming pared 5 bases from V and 5 bases from J, leaving 24 bases between. CDR3 loop: CASSLDSPSSSLYGYTF. The CDR3 coding sequence is TGTGCCAGTAGTCTCGACAGTCCTTCCTCCTCTCTATATGGCTACACCTTC.